This T cell receptor beta chain was captured by sequencing in a study of T cells after yellow fever vaccination. Broader study findings: Weaker, the secondary response had a peak occurring faster, on day 5 versus 15. High-abundance clonotypes from the bulk population could contaminate FACS-sorted repertoires. Subsequent booster samples again held most clones from primary vaccination (96% CD4, roughly 88% CD8).

TCRdb reanalysed the 5' RACE reads using MiXCR and keeps one entry per CDR3 protein. The sample carries about 300,000 distinct CDR3 sequences, roughly 4.3% recorded once. This clonotype was picked up many times. Its antigen is currently unknown. Germline CDR1 LGHNA, CDR2 YSLEER. V was cut by 0 bases and J by 2 bases, with 5 bases left in between. This CDR3 is 14 amino acids long. This chain links TRBV4-3 with TRBJ1-5, with D unresolved. The sequence came from a man aged 18 to 30 who received the YFV17D yellow fever vaccine. The specimen comprised PBMCs, sampled 5 days after the yellow fever booster vaccination. The CDR3, as DNA: TGCGCCAGCAGCCAAGAGGTACGCAATCAGCCCCAGCATTTT. This gives the protein CASSQEVRNQPQHF.